This T cell receptor beta chain was captured in a study of T cell responses to AZD1222 COVID-19 vaccine. Between the trimmed V and J ends, which lost 2 bases and 5 bases, there was a span of 18 bases. This CDR3 is built from 16 residues. Germline CDR1 MGHRA, CDR2 YSYEKL. Study outcomes and limitations: Two AZD1222 doses significantly raised spike-specific TCR breadth and depth over controls.

TCRdb keeps only in-frame clones here, not all; method: immunoSEQ multiplex PCR. The sample records 65,000 to 75,000 clones, 82% being singletons. About this clone itself: Its target is not known.

Sequences were derived from peripheral blood, sampled on day 0 of AZD1222 vaccination. The sequence was obtained from an adult in good health. V is TRBV4-1 and J is TRBJ2-5; D is uncertain. The CDR3 region has the DNA TGCGCCAGCAGCCAAATTCGAACCACCGACGGGGAGACCCAGTACTTC. Translation gives CASSQIRTTDGETQYF.